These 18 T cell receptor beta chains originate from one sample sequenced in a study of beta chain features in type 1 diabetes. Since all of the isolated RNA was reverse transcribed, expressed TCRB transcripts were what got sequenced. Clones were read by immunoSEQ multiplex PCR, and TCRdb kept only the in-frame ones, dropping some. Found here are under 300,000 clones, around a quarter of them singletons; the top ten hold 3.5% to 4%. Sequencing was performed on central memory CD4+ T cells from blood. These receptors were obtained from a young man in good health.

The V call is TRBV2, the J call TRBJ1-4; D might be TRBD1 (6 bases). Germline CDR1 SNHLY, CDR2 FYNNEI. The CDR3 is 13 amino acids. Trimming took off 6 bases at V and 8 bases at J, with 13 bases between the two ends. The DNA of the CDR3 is TGTGCCAGCAGCTTACAGGGAAGCGAAAAACTGTTTTTT. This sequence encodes CASSLQGSEKLFF.

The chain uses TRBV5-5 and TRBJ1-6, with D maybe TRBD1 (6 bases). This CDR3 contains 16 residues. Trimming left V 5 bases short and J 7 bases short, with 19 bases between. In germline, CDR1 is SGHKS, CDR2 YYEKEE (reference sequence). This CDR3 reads CASSSVTGSGNSPLHF. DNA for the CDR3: TGTGCCAGCAGTTCCGTAACAGGGTCCGGGAATTCACCCCTCCACTTT.

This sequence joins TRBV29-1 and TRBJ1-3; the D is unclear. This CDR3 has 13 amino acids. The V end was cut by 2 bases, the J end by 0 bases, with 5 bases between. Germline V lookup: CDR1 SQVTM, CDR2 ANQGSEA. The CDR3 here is CSVEHNSGNTIYF. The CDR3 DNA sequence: TGCAGCGTTGAACATAACTCTGGAAACACCATATATTTT. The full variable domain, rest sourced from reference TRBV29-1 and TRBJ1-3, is SAVISQKPSRDICQRGTSLTIQCQVDSQVTMMFWYRQQPGQSLTLIATANQGSEATYESGFVIDKFPISRPNLTFSTLTVSNMSPEDSSIYLCSVEHNSGNTIYFGEGSWLTVV.

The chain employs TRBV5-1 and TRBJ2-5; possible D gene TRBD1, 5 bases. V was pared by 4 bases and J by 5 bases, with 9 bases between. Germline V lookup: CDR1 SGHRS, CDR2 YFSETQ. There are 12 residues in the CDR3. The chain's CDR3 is CASSTAGETQYF. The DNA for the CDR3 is TGCGCCAGCAGCACAGCAGGGGAGACCCAGTACTTC.

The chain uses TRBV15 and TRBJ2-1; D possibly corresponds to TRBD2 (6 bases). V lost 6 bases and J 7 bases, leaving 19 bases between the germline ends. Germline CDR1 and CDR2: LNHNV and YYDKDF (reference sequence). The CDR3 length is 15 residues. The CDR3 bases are TGTGCCACCAGATTGCGACTAGTGGGGCCTAATGAGCAGTTCTTC. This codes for CATRLRLVGPNEQFF.

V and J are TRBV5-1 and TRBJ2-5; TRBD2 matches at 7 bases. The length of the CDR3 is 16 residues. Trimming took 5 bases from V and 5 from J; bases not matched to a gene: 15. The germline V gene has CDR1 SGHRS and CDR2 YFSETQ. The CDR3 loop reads CASSLMLGGLEETQYF. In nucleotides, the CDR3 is TGCGCCAGCAGTTTAATGTTAGGAGGACTAGAGGAGACCCAGTACTTC.

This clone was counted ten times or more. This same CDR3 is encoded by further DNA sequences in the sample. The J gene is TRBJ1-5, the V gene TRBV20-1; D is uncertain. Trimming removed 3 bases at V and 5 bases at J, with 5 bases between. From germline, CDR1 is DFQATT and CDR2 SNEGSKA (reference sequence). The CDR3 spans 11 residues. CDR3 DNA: TGCAGTGCTAGCCCCGATCAGCCCCAGCATTTT. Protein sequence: CSASPDQPQHF.

The CDR3 loop reads CASSFGLAGGIGNEQFF. The CDR3 DNA is TGCGCCAGCAGCTTCGGACTAGCGGGAGGGATCGGCAATGAGCAGTTCTTC. The V and J genes are TRBV5-1 and TRBJ2-1, with 15 bases fitting TRBD2. The germline CDR1 and CDR2 sequences are SGHRS and YFSETQ. This CDR3 spans 17 amino acids. Losses at the gene ends were 2 bases for V and 6 bases for J; bases not matched to a gene: 6. Supplemented by reference TRBV5-1 and TRBJ2-1, the full variable domain reads KAGVTQTPRYLIKTRGQQVTLSCSPISGHRSVSWYQQTPGQGLQFLFEYFSETQRNKGNFPGRFSGRQFSNSRSEMNVSTLELGDSALYLCASSFGLAGGIGNEQFFGPGTRLTVL.

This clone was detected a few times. The CDR3 nucleotides read TGCAGCGCAAACCGCGTAGCGTCGGGTGAGCAGTTCTTC. The encoded protein is CSANRVASGEQFF. This rearrangement joins TRBV29-1 to TRBJ2-1; a possible D gene is TRBD2 (5 bases). This CDR3 region has 13 residues. Germline CDR1 is SQVTM and CDR2 is ANQGSEA. V was pared by 7 bases and J by 9 bases, with 19 bases between.

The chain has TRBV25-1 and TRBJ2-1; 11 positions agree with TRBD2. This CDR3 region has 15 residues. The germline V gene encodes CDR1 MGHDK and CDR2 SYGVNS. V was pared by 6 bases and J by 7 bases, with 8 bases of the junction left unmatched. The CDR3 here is CASRALAGGPNEQFF. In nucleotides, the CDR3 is TGTGCCAGCAGGGCGTTAGCGGGGGGGCCGAATGAGCAGTTCTTC.

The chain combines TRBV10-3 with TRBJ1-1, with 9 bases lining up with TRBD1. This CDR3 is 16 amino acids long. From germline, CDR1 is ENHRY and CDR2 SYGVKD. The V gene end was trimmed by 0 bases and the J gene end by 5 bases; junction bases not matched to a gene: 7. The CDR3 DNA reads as TGTGCCATCAGTGAGTCGGCCGGGACAGGGTTGACTGAAGCTTTCTTT. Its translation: CAISESAGTGLTEAFF.

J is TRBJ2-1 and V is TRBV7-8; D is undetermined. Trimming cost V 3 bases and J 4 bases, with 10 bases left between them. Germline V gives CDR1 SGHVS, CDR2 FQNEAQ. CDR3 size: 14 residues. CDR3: CASSFGSKYNEQFF. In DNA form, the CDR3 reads TGTGCCAGCAGCTTTGGTTCTAAGTACAATGAGCAGTTCTTC.

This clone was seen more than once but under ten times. In DNA, the CDR3 is TGTGCCTGGAGTCGAAAGACAGTTAGCACAGATACGCAGTATTTT. Residues: CAWSRKTVSTDTQYF. The chain has TRBV30 and TRBJ2-3; D perhaps matches TRBD1 (5 bases). Germline-derived CDR1 and CDR2 are GTSNPN and SVGIG (reference sequence). V was pared by 2 bases and J by 0 bases, with 12 bases between. This CDR3 contains 15 residues.

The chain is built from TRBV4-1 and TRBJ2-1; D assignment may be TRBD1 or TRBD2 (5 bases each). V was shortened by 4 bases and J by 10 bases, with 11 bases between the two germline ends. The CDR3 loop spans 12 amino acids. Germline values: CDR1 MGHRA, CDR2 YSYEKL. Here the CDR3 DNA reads TGCGCCAGCAGCCGAGAGGGGCCGGAGCAGTTCTTC. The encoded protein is CASSREGPEQFF.

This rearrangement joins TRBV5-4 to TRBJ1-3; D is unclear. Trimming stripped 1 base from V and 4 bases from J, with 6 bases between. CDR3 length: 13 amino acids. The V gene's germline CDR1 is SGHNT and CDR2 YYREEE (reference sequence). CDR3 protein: CASSLWAGNTIYF. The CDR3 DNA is TGTGCCAGCAGCTTGTGGGCGGGAAACACCATATATTTT.

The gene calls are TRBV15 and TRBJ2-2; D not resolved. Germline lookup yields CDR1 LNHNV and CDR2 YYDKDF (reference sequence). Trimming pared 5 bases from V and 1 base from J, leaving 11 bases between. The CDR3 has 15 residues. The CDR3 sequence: CATSQRWENTGELFF. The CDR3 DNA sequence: TGTGCCACCAGCCAGAGATGGGAGAACACCGGGGAGCTGTTTTTT.

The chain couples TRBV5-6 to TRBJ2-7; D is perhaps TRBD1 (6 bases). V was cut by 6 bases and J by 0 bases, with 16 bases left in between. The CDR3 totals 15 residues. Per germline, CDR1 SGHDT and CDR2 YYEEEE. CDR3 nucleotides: TGTGCCAGCATCCCCGACAGGCTTAGCTCCTACGAGCAGTACTTC. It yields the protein CASIPDRLSSYEQYF.

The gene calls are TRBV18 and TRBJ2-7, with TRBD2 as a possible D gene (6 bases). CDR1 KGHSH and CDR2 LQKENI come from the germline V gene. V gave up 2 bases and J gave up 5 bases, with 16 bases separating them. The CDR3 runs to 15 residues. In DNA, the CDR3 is TGTGCCAGCTCACCAATGCTTTCGGGGGTCCACGAGCAGTACTTC. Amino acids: CASSPMLSGVHEQYF.